This is a list of T cell receptor beta chains from one sample in a study of control samples from healthy donors and cancer patients. Assay used: immunoSEQ multiplex PCR; TCRdb lists only in-frame clones, some missing. The table lists roughly 120,000 clones, more than 85% of them singletons. The sequencing input was blood. The source of these receptors is a woman aged 45-59 years in good health. CDR3s include the opening cysteine and the closing phenylalanine or tryptophan. D genes are given only for firm matches. Not all rows give a size; the values are once, few, many and, for expanded clones, a class.

DNA: TGTGCCAGCACCCGGACCCACCTTGGGAAAGGCTACACCTTC
CDR3: CASTRTHLGKGYTF
size: -
J: TRBJ1-2
V: TRBV6-5
D: -

DNA: TGTGCCAGCAGTTGGGCTAGCGGGGGCAATGAGCAGTTCTTC
CDR3: CASSWASGGNEQFF
size: -
J: TRBJ2-1
V: TRBV27
D: TRBD2

DNA: TGCAGCGTCCTGTCGGTGGGCACAGATACGCAGTATTTT
CDR3: CSVLSVGTDTQYF
size: -
J: TRBJ2-3
V: TRBV29-1
D: -

DNA: TGTGCCACCAGTGATACCGGGACCGCCGATGAGCAGTTCTTC
CDR3: CATSDTGTADEQFF
size: -
J: TRBJ2-1
V: TRBV24-1
D: -

DNA: TGTGCCAGCAGCTTAGGGACAGTTAATGAAAAACTGTTTTTT
CDR3: CASSLGTVNEKLFF
size: -
J: TRBJ1-4
V: TRBV7-2
D: -

DNA: TGTGCCAGTAGTACAAGCGGGGGGGCAGCCAAAAACATTCAGTACTTC
CDR3: CASSTSGGAAKNIQYF
size: -
J: TRBJ2-4
V: TRBV19
D: TRBD2

DNA: TGTGCCAGCAGCTTAGCTGCCAGGGGGGGTTATGGCTACACCTTC
CDR3: CASSLAARGGYGYTF
size: -
J: TRBJ1-2
V: TRBV7-8
D: TRBD1

DNA: TGCAGCGTTAAACAGGGGGAGGGCGAAAAACTGTTTTTT
CDR3: CSVKQGEGEKLFF
size: once
J: TRBJ1-4
V: TRBV29-1
D: TRBD1

DNA: TGTGCCAGCAGTGACGACGGCGCCAGCTCCTACAATGAGCAGTTCTTC
CDR3: CASSDDGASSYNEQFF
size: few
J: TRBJ2-1
V: TRBV6-4
D: -

DNA: TGTGCCAGCAGCTTAGGGGTAACAACTAATGAAAAACTGTTTTTT
CDR3: CASSLGVTTNEKLFF
size: -
J: TRBJ1-4
V: TRBV7-9
D: -

DNA: TGTGCCAGCTCACCAACTGATGGCTACACCTTC
CDR3: CASSPTDGYTF
size: -
J: TRBJ1-2
V: TRBV18
D: -

DNA: TGTGCCAGCAGCCCGCTCCGGCCAGACCAATCTTTTCCTGGAAACACCATATATTTT
CDR3: CASSPLRPDQSFPGNTIYF
size: -
J: TRBJ1-3
V: TRBV11-2
D: -

DNA: TGTGCCAGCAGCTTGGAGGGGGTCGGCACAGATACGCAGTATTTT
CDR3: CASSLEGVGTDTQYF
size: -
J: TRBJ2-3
V: TRBV5-4
D: -

DNA: TGTGCCAGCAGCCAAGATTCAGACAACTACTATGGCTACACCTTC
CDR3: CASSQDSDNYYGYTF
size: few
J: TRBJ1-2
V: TRBV3-1/TRBV3-2
D: -

DNA: TGTGCCAGTAGTATCAAGGGGTCTAGCGGGGGGGCCCAAGAGACCCAGTACTTC
CDR3: CASSIKGSSGGAQETQYF
size: -
J: TRBJ2-5
V: TRBV19
D: TRBD2

DNA: TGCAGTGCTAGTTATGGGGTAGAGAATTCACCCCTCCACTTT
CDR3: CSASYGVENSPLHF
size: -
J: TRBJ1-6
V: TRBV20-1
D: -

DNA: TGCGCCAGCAGCTCTACTAGCGCAAGCTCCTACAATGAGCAGTTCTTC
CDR3: CASSSTSASSYNEQFF
size: -
J: TRBJ2-1
V: TRBV5-1
D: TRBD2

DNA: TGCGCCAGCAGTTGGGACATTGGAAACACCATATATTTT
CDR3: CASSWDIGNTIYF
size: -
J: TRBJ1-3
V: TRBV5-1
D: -

DNA: TGTGCCACCAGTGGCGGGGACGGTGGGTTAGATACGCAGTATTTT
CDR3: CATSGGDGGLDTQYF
size: -
J: TRBJ2-3
V: TRBV24-1
D: -

DNA: TGTGCCAGCAGCCCAGGTATATGGTATGGCTACACCTTC
CDR3: CASSPGIWYGYTF
size: -
J: TRBJ1-2
V: TRBV12-3/TRBV12-4
D: -

DNA: TGCGCCAGCAGCTTGGAAGGGACAGCTCATCAGCCCCAGCATTTT
CDR3: CASSLEGTAHQPQHF
size: -
J: TRBJ1-5
V: TRBV5-1
D: TRBD1

DNA: TGTGCCAGTTCAAAAAGTGCGACAGGAGACTACGAGCAGTACTTC
CDR3: CASSKSATGDYEQYF
size: -
J: TRBJ2-7
V: TRBV18
D: -

DNA: TGTGCCAGCAGCCTAATTGGGGGGCCATACACTGAAGCTTTCTTT
CDR3: CASSLIGGPYTEAFF
size: -
J: TRBJ1-1
V: TRBV9
D: -

DNA: TGTGCCAGCAGCCCGACAGAATACCCGCTCTATGGCTACACCTTC
CDR3: CASSPTEYPLYGYTF
size: once
J: TRBJ1-2
V: TRBV13
D: -

DNA: TGTGCCAGCAGCTTCGAGCGGGCCTGGGTAAGCACAGATACGCAGTATTTT
CDR3: CASSFERAWVSTDTQYF
size: -
J: TRBJ2-3
V: TRBV7-3
D: -

DNA: TGTGCCAGCAGCGAGACTAATCCGACCCCCGTTTATGGCTACACCTTC
CDR3: CASSETNPTPVYGYTF
size: -
J: TRBJ1-2
V: TRBV2
D: -

DNA: TGTGCCTTGAGGGGTAATGAGCAGTTCTTC
CDR3: CALRGNEQFF
size: -
J: TRBJ2-1
V: TRBV7-9
D: -

DNA: TGTGCCAGCAGTTTTGGTCACGAGCAGTACTTC
CDR3: CASSFGHEQYF
size: -
J: TRBJ2-7
V: TRBV27
D: -

DNA: TGTGCCAGCAGTTTAATTGCGGGAGCCTACAATGAGCAGTTCTTC
CDR3: CASSLIAGAYNEQFF
size: few
J: TRBJ2-1
V: TRBV27
D: TRBD2

DNA: TGTGCCAGCAGCAAGCGGGACGGCCAAGAGACCCAGTACTTC
CDR3: CASSKRDGQETQYF
size: -
J: TRBJ2-5
V: TRBV7-3
D: TRBD2

DNA: TGTGCCAGCAGCCCTACAGATACGCAGTATTTT
CDR3: CASSPTDTQYF
size: -
J: TRBJ2-3
V: TRBV7-2
D: -

DNA: TGTGCCAGCAGTCCGATGGGTTCCTACAATGAGCAGTTCTTC
CDR3: CASSPMGSYNEQFF
size: -
J: TRBJ2-1
V: TRBV7-2
D: -

DNA: TGTGCCAGCAGCTTGATGGGGAACACTGAAGCTTTCTTT
CDR3: CASSLMGNTEAFF
size: -
J: TRBJ1-1
V: TRBV7-9
D: -

DNA: TGTGCCAGCAGTGATCCCTTTGGGTCACACAATGAGCAGTTCTTC
CDR3: CASSDPFGSHNEQFF
size: -
J: TRBJ2-1
V: TRBV25-1
D: -

DNA: TGTGCCAGCAGTAATGGGATAGTTGCAACTAATGAAAAACTGTTTTTT
CDR3: CASSNGIVATNEKLFF
size: -
J: TRBJ1-4
V: TRBV2
D: -

DNA: TGCGCCAGCAGCAGAGGGGGCGCAGGGCTCACAAACCCCTACGAGCAGTACTTC
CDR3: CASSRGGAGLTNPYEQYF
size: once
J: TRBJ2-7
V: TRBV5-1
D: TRBD1

DNA: TGTGCCAGCAGTCGGCCAGGGGGGGACGAGCAGTACTTC
CDR3: CASSRPGGDEQYF
size: -
J: TRBJ2-7
V: TRBV27
D: -

DNA: TGTGCCAGCAGCTTGGTCTGGGGGCTTGGAGCTTTCTTT
CDR3: CASSLVWGLGAFF
size: -
J: TRBJ1-1
V: TRBV5-8
D: -

DNA: TGTGCCAGTAGCAGACTAGCGGGGGACTTTGGATACGAGCAGTACTTC
CDR3: CASSRLAGDFGYEQYF
size: -
J: TRBJ2-7
V: TRBV19
D: TRBD2

DNA: TGTGCCAGCAGCCCGGGACTTCAAGAGACCCAGTACTTC
CDR3: CASSPGLQETQYF
size: -
J: TRBJ2-5
V: TRBV7-9
D: -

DNA: TGTGCCAGCAGTGGCCCGGACAGGGGAAACTATGGCTACACCTTC
CDR3: CASSGPDRGNYGYTF
size: once
J: TRBJ1-2
V: TRBV27
D: TRBD1

DNA: TGTGCCAGCAGCTTAGCCAGTTCTGCCTTCGGCAATGAGCAGTTCTTC
CDR3: CASSLASSAFGNEQFF
size: -
J: TRBJ2-1
V: TRBV7-9
D: -

DNA: TGTGCCAGTAGTCTCCAACCAGGACAGTACAATCAGCCCCAGCATTTT
CDR3: CASSLQPGQYNQPQHF
size: -
J: TRBJ1-5
V: TRBV19
D: -

DNA: TGTGCCAGCAGCTCGCCCAGACAGGGACCGTTTTCAAACTATGGCTACACCTTC
CDR3: CASSSPRQGPFSNYGYTF
size: -
J: TRBJ1-2
V: TRBV11-2
D: TRBD1

DNA: TGTGCCAGCAGCTTTGCGCTGTGGCGAACCTACTGGGCCCAGTACTTC
CDR3: CASSFALWRTYWAQYF
size: -
J: TRBJ2-5
V: TRBV12-1
D: -

DNA: TGTGCCACCTTAAGAGGCACTAACGAGCAGTACTTC
CDR3: CATLRGTNEQYF
size: -
J: TRBJ2-7
V: TRBV6-5
D: -

DNA: TGTGCCAGCAGCCGTGGACTAGCGGGGGCCAGCACAGATACGCAGTATTTT
CDR3: CASSRGLAGASTDTQYF
size: -
J: TRBJ2-3
V: TRBV7-6
D: TRBD2

DNA: TGTGCCAGCAGCACCGCAGGGGATACGCAGTATTTT
CDR3: CASSTAGDTQYF
size: -
J: TRBJ2-3
V: TRBV7-2
D: -

DNA: TGTGCCAGCTCCAATGCGTACGGGAGTGGAACCGGGGAGCTGTTTTTT
CDR3: CASSNAYGSGTGELFF
size: -
J: TRBJ2-2
V: TRBV18
D: -

DNA: TGTGCCAGCAGTGAAGAGCCGGCATCGCCCCAGCATTTT
CDR3: CASSEEPASPQHF
size: -
J: TRBJ1-5
V: TRBV6-1
D: -

DNA: TGTGCCAGCAGCTTAGGAGGATCTAACTATGGCTACACCTTC
CDR3: CASSLGGSNYGYTF
size: -
J: TRBJ1-2
V: TRBV7-2
D: -

DNA: TGTGCCAGCAGCATACGACCAGGAGGGGCGGGTGAAGCTTTCTTT
CDR3: CASSIRPGGAGEAFF
size: -
J: TRBJ1-1
V: TRBV7-8
D: -

DNA: TGTGCCAGCAGTGAAAATTGGGGAGGCTACACCTTC
CDR3: CASSENWGGYTF
size: -
J: TRBJ1-2
V: TRBV2
D: -

DNA: TGTGCCAGTAGTACAGGGTCCCTCTATGGCTACACCTTC
CDR3: CASSTGSLYGYTF
size: -
J: TRBJ1-2
V: TRBV19
D: -

DNA: TGTGCCAGCAGCCCCTTCCAGGGGGCGGGAGATACGCAGTATTTT
CDR3: CASSPFQGAGDTQYF
size: -
J: TRBJ2-3
V: TRBV28
D: TRBD1

DNA: TGTGCCAGCAGTTTATTTATAGGGACATTTAATTCACCCCTCCACTTT
CDR3: CASSLFIGTFNSPLHF
size: once
J: TRBJ1-6
V: TRBV27
D: -

DNA: TGTGCCATGGGGGGCAGGGGACGTCCGGACCCCGGGGAGCTGTTTTTT
CDR3: CAMGGRGRPDPGELFF
size: -
J: TRBJ2-2
V: TRBV7-2
D: -

DNA: TGTGCCAGCAGCCGACTATCCGGCCTAGCGGGGGTCACAGATACGCAGTATTTT
CDR3: CASSRLSGLAGVTDTQYF
size: -
J: TRBJ2-3
V: TRBV3-1/TRBV3-2
D: TRBD2